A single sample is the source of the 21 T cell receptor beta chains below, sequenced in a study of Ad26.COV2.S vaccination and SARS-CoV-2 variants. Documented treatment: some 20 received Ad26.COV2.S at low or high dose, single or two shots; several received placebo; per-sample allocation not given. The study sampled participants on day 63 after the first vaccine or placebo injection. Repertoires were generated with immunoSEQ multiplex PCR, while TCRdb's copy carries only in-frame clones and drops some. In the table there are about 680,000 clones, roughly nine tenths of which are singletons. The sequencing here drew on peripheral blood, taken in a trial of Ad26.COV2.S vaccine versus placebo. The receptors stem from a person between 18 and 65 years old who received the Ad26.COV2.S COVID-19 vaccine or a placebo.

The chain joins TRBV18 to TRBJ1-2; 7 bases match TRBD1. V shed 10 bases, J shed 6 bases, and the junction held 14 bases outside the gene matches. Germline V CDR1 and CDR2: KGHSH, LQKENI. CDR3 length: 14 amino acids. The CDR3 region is CATRGDRQGHGYTF. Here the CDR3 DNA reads TGTGCCACGCGGGGGGACAGACAGGGACATGGCTACACCTTC. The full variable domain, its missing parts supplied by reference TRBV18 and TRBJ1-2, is NAGVMQNPRHLVRRRGQEARLRCSPMKGHSHVYWYRQLPEEGLKFMVYLQKENIIDESGMPKERFSAEFPKEGPSILRIQQVVRGDSAAYFCATRGDRQGHGYTFGSGTRLTVV.

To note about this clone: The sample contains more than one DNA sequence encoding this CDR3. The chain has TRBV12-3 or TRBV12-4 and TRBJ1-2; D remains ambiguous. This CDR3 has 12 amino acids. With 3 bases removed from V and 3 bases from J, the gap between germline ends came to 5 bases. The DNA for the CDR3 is TGTGCCAGCAGTTTTGGTGACTATGGCTACACCTTC. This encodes CASSFGDYGYTF.

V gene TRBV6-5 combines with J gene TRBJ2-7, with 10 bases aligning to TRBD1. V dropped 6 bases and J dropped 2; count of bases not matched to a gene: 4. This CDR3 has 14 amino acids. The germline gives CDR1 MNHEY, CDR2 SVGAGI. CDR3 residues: CASSIDRGPYEQYF. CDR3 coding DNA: TGTGCCAGCAGCATCGACAGGGGGCCCTACGAGCAGTACTTC.

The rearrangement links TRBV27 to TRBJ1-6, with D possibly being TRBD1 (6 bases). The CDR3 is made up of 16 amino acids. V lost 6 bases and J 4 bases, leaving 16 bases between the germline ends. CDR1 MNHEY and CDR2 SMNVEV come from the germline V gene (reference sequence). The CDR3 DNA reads TGTGCCAGCAGACTGGGGAGGGACACATATAATTCACCCCTCCACTTT. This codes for CASRLGRDTYNSPLHF.

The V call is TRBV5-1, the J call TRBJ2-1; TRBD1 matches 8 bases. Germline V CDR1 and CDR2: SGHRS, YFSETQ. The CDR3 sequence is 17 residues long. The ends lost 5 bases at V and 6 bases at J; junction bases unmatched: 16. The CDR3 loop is CASSREATGGWSNEQFF. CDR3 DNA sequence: TGCGCCAGCAGTAGAGAGGCAACAGGGGGATGGTCCAATGAGCAGTTCTTC.

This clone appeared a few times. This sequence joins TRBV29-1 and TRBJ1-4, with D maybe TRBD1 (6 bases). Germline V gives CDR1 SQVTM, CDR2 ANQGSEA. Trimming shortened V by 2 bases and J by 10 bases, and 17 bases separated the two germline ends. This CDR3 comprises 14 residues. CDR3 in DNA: TGCAGCGTTGAAACAACAGGGTTAGGTGGAAAACTGTTTTTT. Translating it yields CSVETTGLGGKLFF.

This CDR3 is CAISETGRTEAFF. For the CDR3, the DNA is TGTGCCATCAGTGAGACAGGAAGGACTGAAGCTTTCTTT. V usage is TRBV10-3 and J usage is TRBJ1-1; D perhaps matches TRBD1 (5 bases). Germline V lookup: CDR1 ENHRY, CDR2 SYGVKD. Trimming removed 2 bases at V and 5 bases at J, with 9 bases between. The CDR3 is 13 amino acids.

In nucleotides, the CDR3 is TGTGCCAGCTCCATGGACTTCCCGGCGGGGGAGCAGTACTTC. Its protein is CASSMDFPAGEQYF. The V and J genes are TRBV18 and TRBJ2-7, with D maybe TRBD2 (6 bases). CDR3 size: 14 residues. Trimming removed 6 bases from V and 7 bases from J, with 19 bases in between. Germline CDR1 and CDR2: KGHSH and LQKENI.

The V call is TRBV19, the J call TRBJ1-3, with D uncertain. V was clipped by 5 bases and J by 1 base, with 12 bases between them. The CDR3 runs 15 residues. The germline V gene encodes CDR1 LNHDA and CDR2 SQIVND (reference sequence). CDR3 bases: TGTGCCAGTAGTGTCGGCGCAGTTTCTGGAAACACCATATATTTT. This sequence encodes CASSVGAVSGNTIYF.

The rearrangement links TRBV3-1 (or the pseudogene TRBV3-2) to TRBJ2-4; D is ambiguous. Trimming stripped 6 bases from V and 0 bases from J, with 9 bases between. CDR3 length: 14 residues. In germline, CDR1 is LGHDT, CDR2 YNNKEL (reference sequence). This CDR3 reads CASRPTGAKNIQYF. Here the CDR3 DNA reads TGTGCCAGCAGACCGACGGGAGCCAAAAACATTCAGTACTTC.

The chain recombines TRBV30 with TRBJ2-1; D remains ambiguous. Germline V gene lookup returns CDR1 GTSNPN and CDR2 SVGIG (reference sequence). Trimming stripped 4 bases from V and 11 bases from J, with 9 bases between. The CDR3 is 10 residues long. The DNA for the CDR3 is TGTGCCTGGAATAGGAATAAGCAGTTCTTC. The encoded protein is CAWNRNKQFF.

DNA for the CDR3: TGTGCCAGCAGCCAAGACGGGGAGGGGTCCTCCTACGAGCAGTACTTC. Its protein product is CASSQDGEGSSYEQYF. J is TRBJ2-7 and V is TRBV3-1 (or the pseudogene TRBV3-2); 7 bases map to TRBD2. The V segment lost 0 bases and the J segment 0 bases; nucleotides outside the gene matches: 5. This CDR3 spans 16 amino acids. Germline V lookup: CDR1 LGHDT, CDR2 YNNKEL (reference sequence).

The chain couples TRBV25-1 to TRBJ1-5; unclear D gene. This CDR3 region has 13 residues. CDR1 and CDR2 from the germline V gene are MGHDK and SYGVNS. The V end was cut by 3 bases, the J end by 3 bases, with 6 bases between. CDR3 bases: TGTGCCAGCAGTGAGAGGGACAATCAGCCCCAGCATTTT. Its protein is CASSERDNQPQHF.

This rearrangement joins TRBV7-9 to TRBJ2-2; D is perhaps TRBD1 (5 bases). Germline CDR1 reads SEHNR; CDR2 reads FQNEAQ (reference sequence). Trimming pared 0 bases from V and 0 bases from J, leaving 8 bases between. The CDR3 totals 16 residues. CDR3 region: CASSLAVGPNTGELFF. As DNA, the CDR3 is TGTGCCAGCAGCTTAGCGGTGGGGCCGAACACCGGGGAGCTGTTTTTT.

The CDR3 DNA is TGTGCCAGCAGCTTCAGGTTGGGGGACACTGAAGCTTTCTTT. Its protein is CASSFRLGDTEAFF. The rearrangement links TRBV5-5 to TRBJ1-1, with D possibly TRBD1 on 5 matching bases. The CDR3 consists of 14 residues. Trimming removed 2 bases from V and 3 bases from J, with 11 bases in between. From germline, CDR1 is SGHKS and CDR2 YYEKEE (reference sequence).

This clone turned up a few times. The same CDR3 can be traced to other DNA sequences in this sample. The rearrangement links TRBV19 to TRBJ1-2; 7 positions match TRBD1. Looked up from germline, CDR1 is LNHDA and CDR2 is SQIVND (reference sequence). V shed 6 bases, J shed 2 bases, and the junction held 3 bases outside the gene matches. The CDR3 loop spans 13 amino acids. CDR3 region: CASSKQGNYGYTF. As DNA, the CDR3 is TGTGCCAGTAGCAAACAGGGGAACTATGGCTACACCTTC.

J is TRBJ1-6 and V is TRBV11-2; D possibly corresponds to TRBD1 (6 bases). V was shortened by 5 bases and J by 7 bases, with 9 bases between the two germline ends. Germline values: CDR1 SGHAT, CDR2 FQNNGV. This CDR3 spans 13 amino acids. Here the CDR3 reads CASSPQGNSPLHF. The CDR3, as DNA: TGTGCCAGCAGCCCACAGGGAAATTCACCCCTCCACTTT.

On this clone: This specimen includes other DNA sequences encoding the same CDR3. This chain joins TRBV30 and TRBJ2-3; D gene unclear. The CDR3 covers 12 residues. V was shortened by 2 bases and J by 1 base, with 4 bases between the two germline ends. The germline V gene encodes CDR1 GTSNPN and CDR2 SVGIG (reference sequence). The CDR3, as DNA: TGTGCCTGGAGTCGAGGCACAGATACGCAGTATTTT. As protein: CAWSRGTDTQYF.

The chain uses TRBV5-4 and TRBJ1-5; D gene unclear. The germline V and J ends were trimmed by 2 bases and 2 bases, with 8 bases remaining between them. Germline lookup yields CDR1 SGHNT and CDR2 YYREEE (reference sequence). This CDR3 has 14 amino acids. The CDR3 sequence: CASSLGLGNQPQHF. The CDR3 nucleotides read TGTGCCAGCAGCTTAGGCTTGGGCAATCAGCCCCAGCATTTT.

CDR3 in DNA: TGTGCCAGCAGCCCGGGTTATTCTGGAAACACCATATATTTT. It translates to CASSPGYSGNTIYF. This chain uses TRBV7-9 with TRBJ1-3; D is uncertain. The germline V and J ends were trimmed by 5 bases and 1 base, with 9 bases remaining between them. The CDR3 has 14 amino acids. Germline values: CDR1 SEHNR, CDR2 FQNEAQ (reference sequence).

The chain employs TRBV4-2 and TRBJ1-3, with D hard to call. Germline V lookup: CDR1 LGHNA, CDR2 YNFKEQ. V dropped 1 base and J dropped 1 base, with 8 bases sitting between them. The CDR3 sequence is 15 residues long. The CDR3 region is CASSQGGGSGNTIYF. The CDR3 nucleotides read TGTGCCAGCAGCCAAGGAGGCGGATCTGGAAACACCATATATTTT.